The rows below give T cell receptor beta chains drawn from one sample of a study of blood T cell repertoires in COVID-19. Some clones are missing from TCRdb's copy, which holds only in-frame ones; the method was immunoSEQ multiplex PCR. The data show over 150,000 clones, around 84% seen once. The sample comprised peripheral blood. These receptors were obtained from a man in his fifties or sixties with active or convalescent COVID-19. The CDR3 runs from the conserved cysteine through the conserved F or W. D genes are given only for firm matches. The size of a clone is reported for some rows only, either as once, few or many, or as a class for expanded clones.

V	size	J	D	DNA	CDR3
TRBV4-3	NA	TRBJ2-3	TRBD2	TGCGCCAGCAGCCCCCACCGGAGGGAGGGAGATACGCAGTATTTT	CASSPHRREGDTQYF
TRBV3-1/TRBV3-2	NA	TRBJ2-5	NA	TGTGCCAGCAGCCAATGTGTCAGAAGCCAAGAGACCCAGTACTTC	CASSQCVRSQETQYF
TRBV9	NA	TRBJ1-6	TRBD1	TGTGCCAGCAGCGTAGTCCCAACAGGGGAATCACCCCTCCACTTT	CASSVVPTGESPLHF
TRBV7-8	NA	TRBJ1-2	NA	TGTGCCAGCAGCTTCCCGGGACACTCCGAGGGCTACACCTTC	CASSFPGHSEGYTF
TRBV5-1	NA	TRBJ1-3	NA	TGCGCCAGCAGCTTGGACACTCTAGGGACACGCGGAAACACCATATATTTT	CASSLDTLGTRGNTIYF
TRBV27	NA	TRBJ2-3	TRBD1	TGTGCCAGCAGTTCAAGCCTGGGACAGAACTATTTT	CASSSSLGQNYF
TRBV21-1	once	TRBJ1-3	NA	TGTGCCAGCAGCAAAGAGGAGGTTACTGGAAACACCATATATTTT	CASSKEEVTGNTIYF
TRBV7-8	NA	TRBJ1-6	NA	TGTGCCAGCAGCCTGAAATCGGGGGATAATTCACCCCTCCACTTT	CASSLKSGDNSPLHF
TRBV18	NA	TRBJ1-6	TRBD1	TGTGCCAGCTCACCACCGGGACAGGGGCCGGGTTCACCCCTCCACTTT	CASSPPGQGPGSPLHF
TRBV5-1	NA	TRBJ2-1	TRBD2	TGCGCCAGCAGCTTGGTTCCTAGCGGGGGGTCTGGGGATGAGCAGTTCTTC	CASSLVPSGGSGDEQFF
TRBV27	NA	TRBJ2-3	TRBD1	TGTGCCAGCAGTGCCCTGGACAGGGGGCCCCCAGATACGCAGTATTTT	CASSALDRGPPDTQYF
TRBV12-3/TRBV12-4	NA	TRBJ2-4	TRBD1	TGTGCCAGCAGTCCCGGGACAGAAGACATTCAGTACTTC	CASSPGTEDIQYF
TRBV2	NA	TRBJ2-1	NA	TGTGCCAGCAGTGAACCCCTCCAGTCCTACAATGAGCAGTTCTTC	CASSEPLQSYNEQFF
TRBV3-1/TRBV3-2	NA	TRBJ2-1	NA	TGTGCCAGCAGCCAAGGGGGACTTCGGGCCTACAATGAGCAGTTCTTC	CASSQGGLRAYNEQFF
TRBV6-1	NA	TRBJ2-5	TRBD2	TGTGCCAGCAGTGACGAAGGACTAGCGGGAGGAAGCCAGACCCAGTACTTC	CASSDEGLAGGSQTQYF
TRBV20-1	NA	TRBJ2-1	NA	TGCAGTGCTATGAGAGGGTATGAGCAGTTCTTC	CSAMRGYEQFF
TRBV5-1	NA	TRBJ1-2	TRBD1	TGCGCCAGCAGCTTACAGGGGGAGAGGGCTGGCTACACCTTC	CASSLQGERAGYTF
TRBV7-2	NA	TRBJ2-1	TRBD2	TGTGCCAGCAGCTTGGGACTAGCGGCCTACAATGAGCAGTTCTTC	CASSLGLAAYNEQFF
TRBV15	once	TRBJ1-1	NA	TGTGCCACCAGCAGAGTTTTCACGGGGGTCACTGAAGCTTTCTTT	CATSRVFTGVTEAFF
TRBV20-1	once	TRBJ1-2	NA	TGCAGTGCTAGTGATCGGAACTATGGCTACACCTTC	CSASDRNYGYTF
TRBV24-1	NA	TRBJ1-1	TRBD1	TGTGCCACCAGTGACATTGACAGGGGTGAAGCTTTCTTT	CATSDIDRGEAFF
TRBV11-2	NA	TRBJ2-1	NA	TGTGCCAGCAGCTTAGAGCGAGAGTCCTACAATGAGCAGTTCTTC	CASSLERESYNEQFF
TRBV9	NA	TRBJ2-5	NA	TGTGCCAGCAGCGTCAGTTCAGGTCAAGAGACCCAGTACTTC	CASSVSSGQETQYF
TRBV4-1	NA	TRBJ2-7	NA	TGCGCCAGCAGGCATTCCGGGACTGGACGAGGAGAGCAGTACTTC	CASRHSGTGRGEQYF
TRBV2	NA	TRBJ2-3	NA	TGTGCCAGCAGTGAATTGGGCCCCGATACGCAGTATTTT	CASSELGPDTQYF
TRBV5-4	NA	TRBJ1-1	TRBD1	TGTGCCAGCAGCGGACCGGGACAGGGGAACACTGAAGCTTTCTTT	CASSGPGQGNTEAFF
TRBV5-4	few	TRBJ2-1	TRBD2	TGTGCCAGCAGCGTACCGGGACTAGCGGGGGATAATGAGCAGTTCTTC	CASSVPGLAGDNEQFF
TRBV19	NA	TRBJ1-4	NA	TGTGCCAGCGCCTCCGGGACTACGGATGAAAAACTGTTTTTT	CASASGTTDEKLFF
TRBV18	NA	TRBJ2-1	NA	TGTGCCAGCTCTTTAGTGAAGAACCGTGGTGAGCAGTTCTTC	CASSLVKNRGEQFF
TRBV6-1	NA	TRBJ2-7	TRBD1	TGTGCCAGCAGTGAAGTTTGGGGACAGCCTTACGAGCAGTACTTC	CASSEVWGQPYEQYF
TRBV6-4	NA	TRBJ2-7	TRBD2	TGTGCCAGGGGGGGGGTGCTTTACGAGCAGTACTTC	CARGGVLYEQYF
TRBV11-3	few	TRBJ2-3	TRBD2	TGTGCCAGCAGCGCACTAGTTGCTGGACTAGCGGGAGTCGGTACGCAGTATTTT	CASSALVAGLAGVGTQYF
TRBV20-1	NA	TRBJ2-3	NA	TGCAGTGCCATACTAGATACGCAGTATTTT	CSAILDTQYF
TRBV25-1	NA	TRBJ2-2	TRBD2	TGTGCCAGCAGCTCCGGACTAGGGGCCGCCGGGGAGCTGTTTTTT	CASSSGLGAAGELFF
TRBV6-1	NA	TRBJ1-2	TRBD1	TGTGCCAGCAGTGAAGGCCCAGGGGGCGAGAAACGCTATGGCTACACCTTC	CASSEGPGGEKRYGYTF
TRBV3-1/TRBV3-2	NA	TRBJ1-6	TRBD1	TGTGCCAGCAGCCGAAGGGTAGGGGGCAGTTCACCCCTCCACTTT	CASSRRVGGSSPLHF
TRBV24-1	NA	TRBJ2-3	TRBD2	TGTGCCACCAGCGCGGGAGCGGATACGCAGTATTTT	CATSAGADTQYF
TRBV16	NA	TRBJ2-7	NA	TGTGCCAGCAGCCGTGGCCGGACAGCCTACGAGCAGTACTTC	CASSRGRTAYEQYF
TRBV7-8	NA	TRBJ1-1	NA	TGTGCCAGCAGCTTACCAGGGGCGCTGGGCACTGAAGCTTTCTTT	CASSLPGALGTEAFF
TRBV2	NA	TRBJ2-1	NA	TGTGCCAGCAGTGACAACTACGGTGAGCAGTTCTTC	CASSDNYGEQFF
TRBV25-1	NA	TRBJ2-1	NA	TGTGCCAGCAGTGAATCGGACTGGACGGCCAGTGAGCAGTTCTTC	CASSESDWTASEQFF
TRBV7-9	NA	TRBJ2-2	TRBD1	TGTGCCGGCAGGCCCGGGACAGCGAACACCGGGGAGCTGTTTTTT	CAGRPGTANTGELFF
TRBV12-3/TRBV12-4	NA	TRBJ2-3	NA	TGTGCCAGCTGTTCTGCGTTGGTGGATACGCAGTATTTT	CASCSALVDTQYF
TRBV29-1	NA	TRBJ2-6	NA	TGCAGCGTTGAAGGGGCCGGGGCCAACGTCCTGACTTTC	CSVEGAGANVLTF
TRBV6-5	once	TRBJ1-3	TRBD1	TGTGCCAGCGGGACAGGGACTGGAAACACCATATATTTT	CASGTGTGNTIYF